These T cell receptor beta chains were read from a single sample in a study of early T cells in non-severe SARS-CoV-2 infection. TCRdb reprocessed the 5' RACE reads with MiXCR, giving one entry per CDR3 protein. The sample contains around 77,000 distinct CDR3 sequences, about 14% of which appear only once. The sample here was whole blood, taken at baseline. The receptors originated from an adult who was a healthcare worker with PCR-confirmed SARS-CoV-2 infection or an uninfected control (not recorded which). Each CDR3 is given with its conserved first and last residue. D genes are given only for firm matches. Clone size, where shown, is once, few, many, or a class for clones that have expanded.

TRBJ2-7 - TRBV14 - TGTGCCAGCAGGGGCGGACCCTACGAGCAGTACTTC CASRGGPYEQYF
TRBJ2-3 - TRBV24-1 - TGTGCCACCAGTGACCCCGCGGAGTCACCGGTGGATACGCAGTATTTT CATSDPAESPVDTQYF
TRBJ2-3 - TRBV24-1 - TGTGCCACCAGTGACATCAATTACGCCACAGATACGCAGTATTTT CATSDINYATDTQYF
TRBJ1-4 few TRBV2 TRBD1 TGTGCCAGCAGTGGGACAGGGACCTTTATTAATGAAAAACTGTTTTTT CASSGTGTFINEKLFF
TRBJ1-4 few TRBV9 TRBD1 TGTGCCAGCAGCCAAGGACAGGGTTCGTCTAATGAAAAACTGTTTTTT CASSQGQGSSNEKLFF
TRBJ2-7 few TRBV12-3/TRBV12-4 - TGTGCCAGCAGACGACAAGTTGACGAGCAGTACTTC CASRRQVDEQYF
TRBJ2-3 many TRBV20-1 - TGCAGTGCTGCGGGGCGGACTAACACAGATACGCAGTATTTT CSAAGRTNTDTQYF
TRBJ1-6 - TRBV9 - TGTGCCAGCACAGCAGGGCCGAGCTCCTATAATTCACCCCTCCACTTT CASTAGPSSYNSPLHF
TRBJ2-7 many TRBV30 - TGTGCCTGGAGTGTACCGGGGGCAGGGTCCTACGAGCAGTACTTC CAWSVPGAGSYEQYF
TRBJ2-1 few TRBV18 TRBD2 TGTGCCAGCTCTCTAATCCCGGGACTAGCGGTCACCTACAATGAGCAGTTCTTC CASSLIPGLAVTYNEQFF
TRBJ2-7 many TRBV7-2 TRBD2 TGTGCCAGCAGCCCCGGAAGTAGCGGGAGCTTGGGGCAGTACTTC CASSPGSSGSLGQYF
TRBJ1-4 few TRBV29-1 - TGCAGCGTTTATAATGAAAAACTGTTTTTT CSVYNEKLFF
TRBJ2-7 many TRBV7-3 - TGTGCCAGCAGCTTACAAGAGGGGCCTGCCTACGAGCAGTACTTC CASSLQEGPAYEQYF
TRBJ1-1 few TRBV10-3 - TGTGCCATCAATCAGGGGCGGAACACTGAAGCTTTCTTT CAINQGRNTEAFF
TRBJ2-1 many TRBV11-2 TRBD2 TGTGCCAGCAGCTTAAGCGGGGGCGATTACAATGAGCAGTTCTTC CASSLSGGDYNEQFF
TRBJ2-1 few TRBV20-1 TRBD2 TGCAGAGCCGCTAGTGAAAGTGTGGGACTAGCGGGACCTCCCTACAATGAGCAGTTCTTC CRAASESVGLAGPPYNEQFF
TRBJ1-1 few TRBV5-5 TRBD1 TGTGCCAGCAGCTTAGTTACAGGGGACACTGAAGCTTTCTTT CASSLVTGDTEAFF
TRBJ1-5 few TRBV24-1 - TGTGCCACCAGTGACCCTGCGGGCGGTAGCAATCAGCCCCAGCATTTT CATSDPAGGSNQPQHF
TRBJ2-1 few TRBV3-1 TRBD2 TGTGCCAGCAGCCAAGATAGACTAGCGGGCGACAATGAGCAGTTCTTC CASSQDRLAGDNEQFF
TRBJ2-5 few TRBV3-1 - TGTGCCAGCAGCCAAGAGCGATGGGGCCGGGAGACCCAGTACTTC CASSQERWGRETQYF
TRBJ2-1 few TRBV10-3 TRBD2 TGTGCCATCAGTGAGTCGGCGGGAGGGTACAATGAGCAGTTCTTC CAISESAGGYNEQFF
TRBJ2-7 - TRBV28 TRBD1 TGTGCCAGCACCGTAGGGGCAGGGGGTGAGCAGTACTTC CASTVGAGGEQYF
TRBJ2-7 - TRBV5-4 TRBD2 TGTGCCAGCAGCTGGGCGCCGGGGGCGGGAGGGGCCTACGAGCAGTACTTC CASSWAPGAGGAYEQYF
TRBJ2-7 few TRBV15 - TGTGCCACCAGCCCAGCAGCACTTAGGGGCTACGAGCAGTACTTC CATSPAALRGYEQYF
TRBJ2-1 - TRBV5-6 - TGTGCCAGCAGCCCTCACGGGTACAATGAGCAGTTCTTC CASSPHGYNEQFF
TRBJ2-2 many TRBV7-9 - TGTGCCAGCAGCTTAAGGGACCCGAACACCGGGGAGCTGTTTTTT CASSLRDPNTGELFF
TRBJ1-1 few TRBV10-2 - TGCGCCAGCAGAAGGGCGGGAGGCACTGAAGCTTTCTTT CASRRAGGTEAFF
TRBJ2-7 few TRBV11-2 TRBD2 TGTGCCAGCAGCTTTTCGGCGGGAGGGGACGAGCAGTACTTC CASSFSAGGDEQYF
TRBJ1-2 - TRBV28 - TGTGCCAGCAGTCTAGGGGATTCAAGTGGCTACACCTTC CASSLGDSSGYTF
TRBJ2-7 - TRBV28 - TGTGCCAGCAGTTTCGGCAGGGACTACGAGCAGTACTTC CASSFGRDYEQYF
TRBJ2-3 few TRBV20-1 - TGCAGTGCTAGAGTTGAGGGAGGCCCCGATACGCAGTATTTT CSARVEGGPDTQYF
TRBJ2-5 many TRBV12-3/TRBV12-4 - - CASSSSGLAGMGGGETQYF
TRBJ2-3 few TRBV9 - TGTGCCAGCAGCGTAGCAGGGAGCACAGATACGCAGTATTTT CASSVAGSTDTQYF
TRBJ2-5 few TRBV29-1 - TGCAGCGTTCGGGTAGAGACCCAGTACTTC CSVRVETQYF
TRBJ2-7 many TRBV20-1 - TGCAGTGCTAGAAACCCGTCGCGAGGAGCCTACGAGCAGTACTTC CSARNPSRGAYEQYF
TRBJ2-1 many TRBV20-1 - TGCAGTGCTAGAGATCTAGAGACAGTTAGCTCCTACAATGAGCAGTTCTTC CSARDLETVSSYNEQFF
TRBJ2-4 - TRBV19 TRBD1 TGTGCCAGTAGTATTGCAGGACAGGGTCCCAAAAACATTCAGTACTTC CASSIAGQGPKNIQYF
TRBJ2-7 - TRBV29-1 TRBD1 TGCAGCGTTGTCCGCACAGGGGGCTACGAGCAGTACTTC CSVVRTGGYEQYF
TRBJ2-1 many TRBV24-1 - TGTGCCACCAGTGATTTTGAGAGCGGGCCTTACAATGAGCAGTTCTTC CATSDFESGPYNEQFF
TRBJ2-7 - TRBV11-2 - TGTGCCAGCAGCTTCTCGGACGAGCAGTACTTC CASSFSDEQYF
TRBJ2-5 few TRBV4-2 - TGTGCCAGCAGCCAAGGCACAGGGCGGTTGGAGACCCAGTACTTC CASSQGTGRLETQYF
TRBJ1-5 few TRBV20-1 TRBD1 TGCAGTGCTATAGAGGGGGCGAATAGCAATCAGCCCCAGCATTTT CSAIEGANSNQPQHF
TRBJ2-5 few TRBV19 - TGTGCCAGTAGTATAAAGTTGCTCCAAGAGACCCAGTACTTC CASSIKLLQETQYF
TRBJ2-5 few TRBV7-6 TRBD2 TGTGCCAGCAGCCTCCGACTAGCGGCAGAGACCCAGTACTTC CASSLRLAAETQYF
TRBJ1-2 few TRBV5-1 - TGCGCCAGCAGCTTATCGACAGCATTGAGCGGCTACACCTTC CASSLSTALSGYTF